This T cell receptor (beta chain) was obtained from a study of blood T cell repertoires in COVID-19 (dated by TCRdb to the early 2020s). In the study overall: Samples covering the acute and convalescent phases of COVID-19 were provided by collaborators in the United States, Italy and Spain. The material from the prospective study consisted of cDNA or gDNA derived from T cells, B-cell-depleted T cells, or PBMCs. Deeply sampled blood TCRbeta repertoires from subjects exposed to, actively infected with, or recovered from COVID-19 were included in the dataset. The repertoires were released in a freely available public database meant as a resource for research on the immune response to SARS-CoV-2. Samples came from the ongoing ImmuneRACE study (first 160 participants) plus 1,254 subjects from 6 global collaborators. The sample metadata nearly always contained a de-identified subject ID, COVID-19 status, age in years and sex. Where available, HLA class I and class II types were taken from metadata supplied by the sample provider and were not determined by assay-based typing. Overall results and qualifications from the work: How much clinical and demographic metadata was included differed by source and by participant, and the metadata was provided uncurated.

V is pruned by 4 bases and J by 7 bases, leaving 7 bases of the junction without a gene match. The CDR3 starts with the cysteine, ends with the phenylalanine, and has 14 residues. Left in the record is the CDR3 DNA by itself, 42 bases read in frame from the first base. As encoded in the germline V gene, CDR1 is MNHEY while CDR2 is SVGAGI. TCRbeta CDR3 regions were amplified from genomic DNA by means of the immunoSEQ Assay, a bias-controlled multiplex PCR. The study's own analysis went as follows. Within the assay, amplification of reference gene primers was used to estimate how many nucleated cells each sample contained. To quantify the absolute abundance of each unique TCRbeta CDR3 rearrangement, sequence reads were collapsed and filtered. For each sample, productive Simpson clonality was calculated as the square root of Simpson's diversity index across productive rearrangements. What TCRdb holds here is the immuneACCESS table cut down to in-frame rearrangements. Part of the clones is not present; checked against another copy, under half of the missing clones reflect an unresolved V gene, and the others are unexplained. D and trimming come from the DNA, and the V and J calls and clone size come from that table. The sample includes 140,000 or so clones, with around four fifths observed a single time. Clones ranked in the top ten supply about 4.2% of the sample.

This clone was counted once. This clone's antigen is unknown. No much larger clonotype is one base removed from it; base qualities were not supplied. Collaborating institutions collected whole blood in K2EDTA tubes following their own protocols. Collaborator samples were shipped for TCRbeta analysis as frozen whole blood, isolated PBMCs, or DNA extracted from either sample type. What was sequenced was peripheral blood. The chain joins TRBV6-5 to TRBJ2-7; 10 central nucleotides agree with TRBD1. The sequence derives from a woman aged 80 or over with acute or convalescent COVID-19. The nucleotide sequence is given as TGTGCCAGCAGTTTTCGACAGGGGGCAAGAGAGCAGTACTTC. It is translated as CASSFRQGAREQYF.